The rows below give T cell receptor beta chains drawn from one sample of a study of T cells expressing NK-cell markers. TCRdb re-called the 5' RACE reads and gives one entry per CDR3 protein, without DNA. The table lists roughly 420,000 distinct CDR3 sequences. Sequencing was performed on blood T cells: a sorted CD56 or NKG2C T cell subset, CD4+ or CD8+ T cells, or bulk PBMC T cells (not recorded which). The source of these receptors is a woman between 18 and 70 years old in good health. Both conserved end residues are part of each CDR3.

J | V | CDR3
TRBJ2-7 | TRBV20-1 | CSAPGGPYEQYF
TRBJ2-5 | TRBV7-3 | CASSFRTGRETQYF
TRBJ2-1 | TRBV12-3/TRBV12-4 | CASSLITADNEQFF
TRBJ2-3 | TRBV5-4 | CASSLAAGGPLDTQYF
TRBJ2-7 | TRBV28 | CASSFQYPGEQYF
TRBJ2-3 | TRBV27 | CASSLGGAADTQYF
TRBJ2-5 | TRBV27 | CASSFGLGETQYF
TRBJ2-7 | TRBV6-2/TRBV6-3 | CASSLAGSAGGPVPYEQYF
TRBJ2-1 | TRBV5-5 | CASSETGGSYNEQFF
TRBJ2-1 | TRBV10-3 | CAISRQGAYNEQFF
TRBJ1-1 | TRBV5-1 | CASSLISVTGTGEAFF
TRBJ2-2 | TRBV30 | CAWSVGQGATGELFF
TRBJ2-4 | TRBV5-1 | CASSLEGEGIQYF
TRBJ2-2 | TRBV20-1 | CSALTQRGPGELFF
TRBJ2-2 | TRBV11-2 | CASSSRDSNTGELFF
TRBJ2-1 | TRBV5-6 | CASSLGGLRINEQFF
TRBJ2-7 | TRBV28 | CASTNPRGLAGVYEQYF
TRBJ2-3 | TRBV6-5 | CASSYNSRSTDTQYF
TRBJ2-5 | TRBV7-9 | CASRPQETQYF
TRBJ2-1 | TRBV24-1 | CATSDLSEQFF
TRBJ2-1 | TRBV6-2/TRBV6-3 | CASSPRIPGLGLQSSYNEQFF
TRBJ2-1 | TRBV20-1 | CSARDMGMAVSYNEQFF
TRBJ2-1 | TRBV12-3/TRBV12-4 | CASSPPGTNNEQFF
TRBJ2-5 | TRBV20-1 | CSARFLAGETQYF
TRBJ1-2 | TRBV7-9 | CASSSLSDYGYTF
TRBJ2-3 | TRBV7-2 | CASSQKWRDTQYF
TRBJ2-1 | TRBV15 | CATSRDRLAGGPFYNEQFF
TRBJ2-7 | TRBV7-2 | CASGVGKTYEQYF
TRBJ2-4 | TRBV5-6 | CASSPGTLAKNIQYF
TRBJ2-1 | TRBV28 | CASSWGTTEGHEQFF
TRBJ2-3 | TRBV20-1 | CSASWGTNTDTQYF
TRBJ2-1 | TRBV5-5 | CASSLVDLEQFF
TRBJ2-1 | TRBV20-1 | CSARDWLVSGSYNEQFF
TRBJ2-3 | TRBV4-3 | CASSQDGGGRSTDTQYF
TRBJ2-3 | TRBV28 | CASIGPPPDTQYF